These T cell receptor beta chains were read from a single sample in a study of PD-1 blockade in mismatch repair-deficient tumors. The assay was immunoSEQ multiplex PCR, and TCRdb's table has in-frame clones only and misses some. Among about 23,000 clones listed, approximately 83% were seen once. The specimen comprised peripheral blood, sampled 12 weeks after starting pembrolizumab. These TCRs come from an adult with mismatch repair-deficient cancer. The CDR3 runs from the conserved cysteine through the conserved F or W. Fields, in order: D gene, V gene, clone size, J gene, CDR3 DNA, CDR3 protein. D genes are given only for firm matches. Size is omitted from some rows. Given values are once, few, many or a class for expanded clones.

TRBD1,TRBV6-5,-,TRBJ2-5,TGTGCCAGCAGAACCGGGACAGGGAGGGAGACCCAGTACTTC,CASRTGTGRETQYF
-,TRBV7-2,-,TRBJ2-2,TGTGCCAGCACCGAACAGGGTACCGGGGAGCTGTTTTTT,CASTEQGTGELFF
TRBD2,TRBV18,-,TRBJ2-1,TGTGCCAGCTCACAGTCGCTGGGGGGGAACAATGAGCAGTTCTTC,CASSQSLGGNNEQFF
-,TRBV2,-,TRBJ1-3,TGTGCCAGCAGTGAAGCCGGAAACACCATATATTTT,CASSEAGNTIYF
-,TRBV5-4,-,TRBJ2-7,TGTGCCAGCAGCCCTGCCCCCCTTGGACAGCGCTACGAGCAGTACTTC,CASSPAPLGQRYEQYF
-,TRBV6-5,-,TRBJ2-7,TGTGCCAGCAGTTACTCACCAGGGTTGGGCTACGAGCAGTACTTC,CASSYSPGLGYEQYF
TRBD2,TRBV28,-,TRBJ2-7,TGTGCCAGCCTCCGGGGGGAAAGCTCCTACGAGCAGTACTTC,CASLRGESSYEQYF
TRBD1,TRBV5-6,-,TRBJ1-1,TGTGCCAGCAGCCCAGGGGGACAGAACACTGAAGCTTTCTTT,CASSPGGQNTEAFF
-,TRBV6-4,-,TRBJ1-5,TGTGCCAGCAGTGCGGACAGCAATCAGCCCCAGCATTTT,CASSADSNQPQHF
-,TRBV19,-,TRBJ2-1,TGTGCCAGTAGTATAAGCCCGTGGGACTTCTCGCTCTATAGCTCCTACAATGAGCAGTTCTTC,CASSISPWDFSLYSSYNEQFF
-,TRBV11-2,-,TRBJ2-3,TGTGCCAGCAGCTTTCTTGGCGGGACAGATACGCAGTATTTT,CASSFLGGTDTQYF
TRBD2,TRBV28,-,TRBJ2-7,TGTGCCAGCAGCTTCGGGACTAGCGGGAGGAACGAGCAGTACTTC,CASSFGTSGRNEQYF
-,TRBV18,-,TRBJ1-3,TGTGCCAGCTCGCCGATTGACAGTCAGCATGACACCATATATTTT,CASSPIDSQHDTIYF
-,TRBV2,-,TRBJ2-1,TGTGCCAGCAGTTATCGGGAGATGGTCAATGAGCAGTTCTTC,CASSYREMVNEQFF
TRBD2,TRBV6-1,medium-sized,TRBJ2-1,TGTGCCGGGGAGGGACCCCCCGACGATGAGCAGTTCTTC,CAGEGPPDDEQFF
-,TRBV11-2,once,TRBJ2-3,TGTGCCAGCAGCTTAGCCCGCTTGACAGATACGCAGTATTTT,CASSLARLTDTQYF
TRBD1,TRBV18,-,TRBJ2-7,TGTGCCAGCTCACCAGGGACAGCCCACGAGCAGTACTTC,CASSPGTAHEQYF
TRBD2,TRBV28,once,TRBJ2-5,TGTGCCAGCAGTTTTGGACTAGCGGGAGGGCCGGGCGAGACCCAGTACTTC,CASSFGLAGGPGETQYF
TRBD1,TRBV6-1,-,TRBJ2-7,TGTGCCAGCAGCCTGACAGGGGTTGGAGGCTACGAGCAGTACTTC,CASSLTGVGGYEQYF
TRBD2,TRBV2,-,TRBJ2-1,TGTGCCAGCAGTGGGCTAGCGGGAGGACATGAGCAGTTCTTC,CASSGLAGGHEQFF
TRBD2,TRBV11-3,-,TRBJ2-5,TGTGCCAGCAGCTTACCGGGCGGGAGTGGAAAGACCCAGTACTTC,CASSLPGGSGKTQYF
TRBD2,TRBV5-1,-,TRBJ2-5,TGCGCCAGCAGCTTGGGGACTAGCGAGTACCAAGAGACCCAGTACTTC,CASSLGTSEYQETQYF
TRBD1,TRBV7-9,-,TRBJ2-6,TGTGCCAGCAGCAAACACAGGGGACCTGGGGCCAACGTCCTGACTTTC,CASSKHRGPGANVLTF
-,TRBV5-1,once,TRBJ2-1,TGCGCCAGCAGCAGGAGACAGGGAGGCGGGAGTAATGAGCAGTTCTTC,CASSRRQGGGSNEQFF
TRBD1,TRBV4-2,-,TRBJ1-5,TGTGCCAGCAGCCAAGTTACGACGAGGCGGGACAGAGTCCAGCCCCAGCATTTT,CASSQVTTRRDRVQPQHF
-,TRBV27,few,TRBJ1-5,TGTGCCAGCAGCGAAAAGACTCGTCAGCCCCAGCATTTT,CASSEKTRQPQHF
TRBD1,TRBV19,-,TRBJ2-2,TGTGCCAGTAGTTCACAGGGGGTGGGGGCCGGGGAGCTGTTTTTT,CASSSQGVGAGELFF
-,TRBV13,-,TRBJ1-1,TGTGCCAGCAGCCTTAGCACTGAAGCTTTCTTT,CASSLSTEAFF
-,TRBV28,-,TRBJ2-5,TGTGCCAGCAGTTCCCCAGCATTAGAGACCCAGTACTTC,CASSSPALETQYF
-,TRBV13,-,TRBJ2-5,TGTGCCAGCAGCGCAAGACTAGGGGAGACCCAGTACTTC,CASSARLGETQYF
-,TRBV19,-,TRBJ1-4,TGTGCCAGTAGTACGGGACAAACAACTAATGAAAAACTGTTTTTT,CASSTGQTTNEKLFF
TRBD2,TRBV30,-,TRBJ2-2,TGTGCCTACCATGGGGGACTAGCGGGGAGGGCCCCGAACACCGGGGAGCTGTTTTTT,CAYHGGLAGRAPNTGELFF
TRBD1,TRBV10-3,-,TRBJ1-2,TGTGCCATCTCACGAGGGCGACAGGGTGGTTATGGCTACACCTTC,CAISRGRQGGYGYTF
TRBD1,TRBV16,-,TRBJ2-5,TGTGCCAGCAGCCAAAGGGACAGGGCCGGAGGAGAGACCCAGTACTTC,CASSQRDRAGGETQYF